A selection of T cell receptor beta chains follows, all from one sample in a study of Ad26.COV2.S vaccination and SARS-CoV-2 variants. Clones were sequenced by immunoSEQ multiplex PCR, and TCRdb holds only the in-frame ones, with some missing. The sample carries hundreds of thousands of clones, less than 90% recorded once. The material was peripheral blood, obtained in a trial of Ad26.COV2.S vaccine versus placebo. These receptors were taken from a person aged 18 to 65 who received the Ad26.COV2.S COVID-19 vaccine or a placebo. The CDR3 runs from the conserved cysteine through the conserved F or W. The order of the fields is J gene, V gene, D gene, clone size, CDR3 protein, CDR3 DNA. A D gene is named only where the DNA matches it firmly. Clone size appears in some rows only: once, few, many, or a class for an expanded clone.

j_gene: TRBJ2-1; v_gene: TRBV9; d_gene: TRBD1; abundance: few; CDR3aa: CASSGRDRDSEQFF; CDR3nt: TGTGCCAGCAGCGGCCGGGACAGGGACAGTGAGCAGTTCTTC
j_gene: TRBJ1-5; v_gene: TRBV6-6; d_gene: -; abundance: few; CDR3aa: CASHREMGDQPQHF; CDR3nt: TGTGCCAGCCATAGGGAGATGGGGGATCAGCCCCAGCATTTT
j_gene: TRBJ1-5; v_gene: TRBV10-1; d_gene: -; abundance: -; CDR3aa: CASSQGSNQPQHF; CDR3nt: TGCGCCAGCAGTCAAGGTAGCAATCAGCCCCAGCATTTT
j_gene: TRBJ2-5; v_gene: TRBV2; d_gene: -; abundance: once; CDR3aa: CASSDGLLETQYF; CDR3nt: TGTGCCAGCAGTGATGGTCTTCTAGAGACCCAGTACTTC
j_gene: TRBJ2-1; v_gene: TRBV12-3/TRBV12-4; d_gene: -; abundance: once; CDR3aa: CASSRLVNEQFF; CDR3nt: TGTGCCAGCAGTCGTCTAGTGAATGAGCAGTTCTTC
j_gene: TRBJ1-1; v_gene: TRBV7-3; d_gene: TRBD1; abundance: -; CDR3aa: CASSLRGDREAFF; CDR3nt: TGTGCCAGCAGCTTAAGGGGGGACAGGGAAGCTTTCTTT
j_gene: TRBJ2-7; v_gene: TRBV3-1/TRBV3-2; d_gene: -; abundance: -; CDR3aa: CASAARDAGEQYF; CDR3nt: TGTGCCAGCGCCGCTCGGGACGCCGGTGAGCAGTACTTC
j_gene: TRBJ2-5; v_gene: TRBV30; d_gene: -; abundance: -; CDR3aa: CAWSRVETQYF; CDR3nt: TGTGCCTGGAGTCGGGTCGAGACCCAGTACTTC
j_gene: TRBJ1-3; v_gene: TRBV3-1/TRBV3-2; d_gene: -; abundance: -; CDR3aa: CASSLRGTGGNTIYF; CDR3nt: TGTGCCAGCAGCCTACGGGGGACGGGAGGAAACACCATATATTTT
j_gene: TRBJ2-7; v_gene: TRBV4-2; d_gene: TRBD2; abundance: -; CDR3aa: CASSQDTSGGSYEQYF; CDR3nt: TGTGCCAGCAGCCAAGACACTAGCGGGGGGTCCTACGAGCAGTACTTC
j_gene: TRBJ1-2; v_gene: TRBV6-5; d_gene: TRBD1; abundance: -; CDR3aa: CASPGQNYGYTF; CDR3nt: TGTGCCAGTCCGGGACAGAACTATGGCTACACCTTC
j_gene: TRBJ2-5; v_gene: TRBV2; d_gene: -; abundance: few; CDR3aa: CATKTGSSGETQYF; CDR3nt: TGTGCCACCAAAACAGGGTCATCGGGGGAGACCCAGTACTTC
j_gene: TRBJ1-1; v_gene: TRBV4-3; d_gene: -; abundance: -; CDR3aa: CASRGRASTEAFF; CDR3nt: TGCGCCAGCAGGGGCAGGGCGAGTACTGAAGCTTTCTTT
j_gene: TRBJ2-7; v_gene: TRBV2; d_gene: TRBD1; abundance: -; CDR3aa: CASQTGPGTGVEQYF; CDR3nt: TGTGCCAGCCAGACGGGCCCCGGGACAGGGGTCGAGCAGTACTTC
j_gene: TRBJ2-1; v_gene: TRBV5-1; d_gene: -; abundance: -; CDR3aa: CASSLEGFTYNEQFF; CDR3nt: TGCGCCAGCAGCTTGGAAGGATTTACCTACAATGAGCAGTTCTTC
j_gene: TRBJ1-1; v_gene: TRBV9; d_gene: TRBD1; abundance: -; CDR3aa: CASSPRGLGEAFF; CDR3nt: TGTGCCAGCAGCCCGAGGGGGCTAGGAGAAGCTTTCTTT
j_gene: TRBJ2-1; v_gene: TRBV11-3; d_gene: TRBD1; abundance: -; CDR3aa: CASSLRTGGNNEQFF; CDR3nt: TGTGCCAGCAGCTTGAGGACAGGGGGGAACAATGAGCAGTTCTTC
j_gene: TRBJ2-7; v_gene: TRBV7-9; d_gene: TRBD1; abundance: few; CDR3aa: CASSLGQGAFEQYF; CDR3nt: TGTGCCAGCAGCTTAGGACAGGGGGCTTTCGAGCAGTACTTC
j_gene: TRBJ2-3; v_gene: TRBV3-1/TRBV3-2; d_gene: -; abundance: -; CDR3aa: CASSQVPGGAPSTDTQYF; CDR3nt: TGTGCCAGCAGCCAAGTCCCTGGGGGGGCTCCTAGCACAGATACGCAGTATTTT
j_gene: TRBJ1-1; v_gene: TRBV19; d_gene: TRBD1; abundance: -; CDR3aa: CASSTGQGVRNTEAFF; CDR3nt: TGTGCCAGTAGCACAGGACAGGGGGTGCGAAACACTGAAGCTTTCTTT
j_gene: TRBJ1-2; v_gene: TRBV2; d_gene: -; abundance: -; CDR3aa: CASSVGPGFVVGYTF; CDR3nt: TGTGCCAGCAGTGTAGGACCCGGCTTCGTAGTGGGCTACACCTTC
j_gene: TRBJ1-4; v_gene: TRBV18; d_gene: TRBD1; abundance: few; CDR3aa: CASSPSDRGGEKLFF; CDR3nt: TGTGCCAGCTCACCATCAGACAGGGGAGGCGAAAAACTGTTTTTT
j_gene: TRBJ1-1; v_gene: TRBV5-6; d_gene: -; abundance: -; CDR3aa: CASSLGLAGEWTEAFF; CDR3nt: TGTGCCAGCAGCTTGGGGTTAGCAGGGGAATGGACTGAAGCTTTCTTT
j_gene: TRBJ1-2; v_gene: TRBV5-6; d_gene: -; abundance: -; CDR3aa: CASSLVGFNYGYTF; CDR3nt: TGTGCCAGCAGCTTGGTCGGGTTCAACTATGGCTACACCTTC
j_gene: TRBJ1-6; v_gene: TRBV11-2; d_gene: -; abundance: -; CDR3aa: CASSTRDSPLHF; CDR3nt: TGTGCCAGCAGCACCAGGGATTCACCCCTCCACTTT